This entry concerns a single T cell receptor (beta chain). Its antigen is not identified. Using RNA template, CDR3s of TCR alpha and beta were amplified with iRepertoire arm-PCR. For one-step reverse transcription and amplification, 100-400 ng of tissue mRNA or PBMC total RNA was used. TCRdb re-analysed the multiplex PCR reads in MiXCR, keeping a single row per CDR3 protein. The data show tens of thousands of distinct CDR3 sequences, about a quarter seen once. The sample is drawn from a study of glioma-infiltrating T cells. Study conclusions and caveats: Non-neoplastic patients had below-expected tissue-blood divergence, while all gliomas exceeded expectation.

V dropped 1 base and J dropped 5 bases, with 12 bases sitting between them. This CDR3 spans 15 amino acids. The germline CDR1 and CDR2 sequences are LGHDT and YNNKEL (reference sequence). The sequence was collected from a human donor with low-grade glioma or glioblastoma, undergoing nonglioma brain surgery, or in good health (not recorded which). The J gene is TRBJ2-1, the V gene TRBV3-1; D perhaps matches TRBD2 (6 bases). Specimen: glioma tissue, nonneoplastic brain tissue, or PBMCs (not recorded which). Here the CDR3 reads CASSQGSGTNNEQFF. For the CDR3, the DNA is TGTGCCAGCAGCCAAGGTAGCGGAACCAACAATGAGCAGTTCTTC.